This T cell receptor (beta chain) stems from a study of T cell changes during pregnancy in multiple sclerosis. Profiling relied on immunoSEQ multiplex PCR, and the TCRdb table lists in-frame clones only, not all of them. The table lists 55,000 to 65,000 clones, 90% to 95% of them singletons. The sample here was CD8+ T cells from peripheral blood mononuclear cells, taken in the third trimester of pregnancy. The TCR sequence derives from a female donor with multiple sclerosis, enrolled in a pregnancy study.

The CDR3 is CASSLGLYYNEQFF. DNA of the CDR3: TGTGCCAGCAGCCTCGGACTATACTACAATGAGCAGTTCTTC. V usage is TRBV14 and J usage is TRBJ2-1, with a tentative D call TRBD2 (6 bases). CDR1 is SGHDN and CDR2 is FVKESK in the germline V gene. CDR3 length: 14 residues. The germline V and J ends were trimmed by 4 bases and 3 bases, with 10 bases remaining between them.